These 4 T cell receptor beta chains came from one sample sequenced in a study of blood T cell repertoires in COVID-19 (dated by TCRdb to the early 2020s). The method behind the library was the immunoSEQ multiplex PCR assay. The source is immuneACCESS, and TCRdb retained only in-frame sequences with V and J called. Part of the clones is not carried over; for the studies checked, unresolved V genes explain less than half of this, and the remainder is unexplained. Recorded for this sample are roughly 250,000 clones; 80% to 90% of them occurred a single time. Of the sample, 4.3% falls within the top ten clones. What was sequenced was PBMCs or T cells enriched from blood (not recorded which). All receptors derive from a young woman who had recovered from COVID-19.

The chain is built from TRBV27 and TRBJ1-5, with D possibly TRBD1 on 6 matching bases. The CDR3 spans 16 residues. CDR1 MNHEY and CDR2 SMNVEV come from the germline V gene (reference sequence). The ends were cut back, 3 bases at V and 3 bases at J, with 15 bases in the middle. CDR3 coding DNA: TGTGCCAGCAGTTTGTTCGGGACACGTAACAATCAGCCCCAGCATTTT. Its protein product is CASSLFGTRNNQPQHF.

The chain employs TRBV19 and TRBJ2-1; 9 bases match TRBD1. V shed 6 bases and J 10 bases; nucleotides not matched to a gene: 7. CDR1 is LNHDA and CDR2 is SQIVND in the germline V gene (reference sequence). The CDR3 spans 13 residues. The chain's CDR3 is CASRLQGAREQFF. The CDR3 nucleotides are TGTGCCAGTAGATTACAGGGGGCTAGGGAGCAGTTCTTC.

In its sample, this clone was seen a few times. The sample carries other DNA sequences with the same CDR3. CDR3 sequence: CATSDPGTGNEKLFF. The CDR3 DNA sequence: TGTGCCACCAGTGATCCCGGGACAGGGAATGAAAAACTGTTTTTT. V usage is TRBV24-1 and J usage is TRBJ1-4; 9 bases align to TRBD1. V was pared by 3 bases and J by 5 bases, with 3 bases of the junction left unmatched. The CDR3 loop spans 15 amino acids. The germline gives CDR1 KGHDR, CDR2 SFDVKD.

The chain carries TRBV6-1 and TRBJ2-7, with a possible D match to TRBD2 (6 bases). This CDR3 spans 16 amino acids. Germline CDR1 reads MNHNS; CDR2 reads SASEGT. V was cut by 1 base and J by 0 bases, with 13 bases left in between. CDR3: CASSEGAGTPSYEQYF. Written as DNA, the CDR3 is TGTGCCAGCAGTGAAGGGGCGGGAACACCCTCCTACGAGCAGTACTTC.